This T cell receptor beta chain stems from a study of blood T cell repertoires in COVID-19. Turning to the study itself: Spain, Italy and the United States supplied samples that represented acute and convalescent COVID-19. T cells, B-cell-depleted T cells, or PBMCs provided the cDNA or gDNA that served as material.

Germline CDR1 and CDR2: MNHEY and SMNVEV (reference sequence). The CDR3 is 14 residues long. Trimming removed 5 bases at V and 6 bases at J, with 14 bases between. The count of this clone is one. Authors' methods: Amplifying reference gene primers gave estimates of nucleated cell counts. Produced via immunoSEQ multiplex PCR; TCRdb's table is partial and in-frame only. That table gives V, J and clone size, and the DNA gave D and trimming. The data show 65,000 to 95,000 clones, roughly 80% seen once. The sequence came from a woman in her thirties or forties with active or convalescent COVID-19. The sample taken for sequencing was peripheral blood. This sequence joins TRBV27 and TRBJ2-1; possible D gene TRBD2, 6 bases. The CDR3 DNA reads TGTGCCAGCAGTCCCCGGGACTGGATCAATGAGCAGTTCTTC. Translated: CASSPRDWINEQFF.